This T cell receptor beta chain was profiled in a study of regulatory T cells in long-lasting Graves disease. Specified time point: newly diagnosed GD, antithyroid drugs for less than 3 months. Scientists built the TCR library using RNA that was extracted from PBMCs. With iRepertoire HTBI primers and Arm-PCR of CDR3 regions, TCR beta libraries were built. From the multiplex PCR reads, TCRdb called clonotypes with MiXCR, one entry per CDR3 protein. The table includes over 500,000 distinct CDR3 sequences, 15% to 20% detected once. Germline values: CDR1 MGHRA, CDR2 YSYEKL. V was clipped by 4 bases and J by 5 bases; unmatched bases: 16. The CDR3 consists of 18 residues. This sample also appeared in a second study, on T cells in Graves' hyperthyroidism and ophthalmopathy.

The specimen comprised peripheral blood mononuclear cells (PBMCs), sampled at new diagnosis, from a patient treated with antithyroid drugs. The rearrangement uses TRBV4-1 and TRBJ1-4, with 7 nucleotides matching TRBD1. The TCR sequence derives from a man aged 18 to 29 with Graves disease. DNA of the CDR3: TGCGCCAGCAGCCCTCAATCCTTGGGGGACAGAACCAATGAAAAACTGTTTTTT. Protein product: CASSPQSLGDRTNEKLFF.